This T cell receptor beta chain was recovered during a study of T cell changes during pregnancy in multiple sclerosis. With 4 bases removed from V and 4 bases from J, the gap between germline ends came to 13 bases. This CDR3 comprises 14 residues. Germline V gives CDR1 MNHEY, CDR2 SVGAGI. Clones were read by immunoSEQ multiplex PCR, and TCRdb kept only the in-frame ones, dropping some. The table lists approximately 44,000 clones, 85% to 95% of them singletons, with roughly 0.55% in the top ten. Sequenced material: CD4+ T cells from peripheral blood mononuclear cells, taken in the third trimester of pregnancy. This chain links TRBV6-5 with TRBJ1-1, with D uncertain. The source is a female donor with multiple sclerosis, enrolled in a pregnancy study. The DNA of the CDR3 is TGTGCCAGCAGTTCCCCCGGAGGGATCACTGAAGCTTTCTTT. Its translation is CASSSPGGITEAFF.